The 32 T cell receptor beta chains presented below share a single source sample, sequenced in a study of shared clonotypes between healthy human individuals. Clones were read by immunoSEQ multiplex PCR, and TCRdb kept only the in-frame ones, dropping some. The profile covers roughly 700,000 clones, with around 67% appearing a single time and 1.5% to 2% taken by the ten largest. Sequenced material: memory CD4+ T cells sorted from blood. The sample's subset: CD45RA-negative fraction. All receptors come from a woman aged 25 to 39 in good health.

V gene TRBV6-1 combines with J gene TRBJ2-7, with TRBD1 matching over 11 bases. The CDR3 loop spans 13 amino acids. Per germline, CDR1 MNHNS and CDR2 SASEGT. Trimming took 6 bases from V and 4 from J; bases not matched to a gene: 2. This CDR3 reads CASRDRGQYEQYF. In DNA, the CDR3 is TGTGCCAGCAGGGACAGGGGGCAGTACGAGCAGTACTTC.

This sequence joins TRBV27 and TRBJ2-5, with TRBD2 matching 7 bases. Germline CDR1 and CDR2: MNHEY and SMNVEV (reference sequence). The CDR3 is made up of 15 amino acids. The J segment lost 5 bases and the V segment lost 7 bases, leaving 13 bases of the junction unmatched. The CDR3 here is CASNTGGSRSETQYF. CDR3 sequence (DNA): TGTGCCAGCAACACTGGCGGGAGTAGATCGGAGACCCAGTACTTC.

This chain links TRBV30 with TRBJ2-6, with a tentative D call TRBD1 (5 bases). Germline V gene sequence: CDR1 GTSNPN, CDR2 SVGIG (reference sequence). V gave up 5 bases and J gave up 0 bases, with 8 bases separating them. The CDR3 extends over 14 amino acids. The CDR3, as DNA: TGTGCCTGGGGGGCAGCCTCTGGGGCCAACGTCCTGACTTTC. It codes for CAWGAASGANVLTF.

V usage is TRBV25-1 and J usage is TRBJ2-7; TRBD2 matches 7 bases. The ends lost 3 bases at V and 0 bases at J; junction bases unmatched: 5. This CDR3 comprises 15 residues. Germline V gene data show CDR1 as MGHDK and CDR2 as SYGVNS. Written as DNA, the CDR3 is TGTGCCAGCAGTGACGAAGCGGGAACCTCCTACGAGCAGTACTTC. Its translation: CASSDEAGTSYEQYF.

The rearrangement links TRBV9 to TRBJ2-3, with 7 bases identical to TRBD2. This CDR3 spans 16 amino acids. Trimming removed 5 bases from V and 2 bases from J; junction bases left unmatched: 11. CDR1 SGDLS and CDR2 YYNGEE come from the germline V gene. CDR3 sequence (DNA): TGTGCCAGCAGTTGGGGAGGGAGTTCTTTCACAGATACGCAGTATTTT. It encodes CASSWGGSSFTDTQYF.

The chain has TRBV7-2 and TRBJ2-2, with TRBD1 matching over 8 bases. Losses at the gene ends were 3 bases for V and 6 bases for J; bases not matched to a gene: 9. Germline V gives CDR1 SGHTA, CDR2 FQGNSA. CDR3 length: 16 residues. In nucleotides, the CDR3 is TGTGCCAGCAGCTTTACGGGACAGGCCCCTGCCGGGGAGCTGTTTTTT. It encodes CASSFTGQAPAGELFF. The variable domain in full, completed from reference TRBV7-2 and TRBJ2-2, reads GAGVSQSPSNKVTEKGKDVELRCDPISGHTALYWYRQSLGQGLEFLIYFQGNSAPDKSGLPSDRFSAERTGGSVSTLTIQRTQQEDSAVYLCASSFTGQAPAGELFFGEGSRLTVL.

This sequence joins TRBV4-1 and TRBJ2-3; 7 nucleotides match TRBD1. Germline trimming cut 2 bases from V and 2 bases from J; bases unmatched to any gene: 4. CDR3 size: 15 residues. Germline CDR1 is MGHRA and CDR2 is YSYEKL. CDR3 protein: CASSQLDRDTDTQYF. The CDR3 DNA follows: TGCGCCAGCAGCCAACTTGACAGGGACACAGATACGCAGTATTTT.

As regards this clone: Other DNA sequences in this specimen translate into the identical CDR3. The chain employs TRBV5-1 and TRBJ2-3; 9 bases are shared with TRBD1. The CDR3 length is 15 residues. The germline gives CDR1 SGHRS, CDR2 YFSETQ. The V and J ends lost 0 bases and 1 base, in that order; junction bases with no gene match: 0. This CDR3 is CASSLDRGRTDTQYF. The DNA for the CDR3 is TGCGCCAGCAGCTTGGACAGGGGGCGCACAGATACGCAGTATTTT.

This chain joins TRBV18 and TRBJ2-2; D is perhaps TRBD2 (5 bases). Germline V lookup: CDR1 KGHSH, CDR2 LQKENI. V gave up 6 bases and J gave up 0 bases, with 14 bases separating them. The CDR3 is 16 amino acids. CDR3 DNA sequence: TGTGCCAGCTCTCCTCTCGGGGATGCGAACACCGGGGAGCTGTTTTTT. Translating gives CASSPLGDANTGELFF.

Regarding this clone: Within the sample, other DNA sequences also encode this same CDR3. The CDR3 region is CASSSRLAKNIQYF. The CDR3 bases are TGTGCCAGCAGCAGTCGGCTAGCCAAAAACATTCAGTACTTC. This rearrangement joins TRBV11-2 to TRBJ2-4, with D hard to call. Germline V gene sequence: CDR1 SGHAT, CDR2 FQNNGV. V was pared by 5 bases and J by 0 bases, with 8 bases between. The CDR3 contains 14 residues.

This clone has just one count. V is TRBV18 and J is TRBJ1-2, with D perhaps TRBD1 (5 bases). Germline CDR1 KGHSH, CDR2 LQKENI. V lost 6 bases to trimming and J lost 4 bases, with 12 bases between them. This CDR3 has 13 residues. The CDR3 nucleotides read TGTGCCAGCTCGGGGCAGGGTGGCTATGGCTACACCTTC. Encoded protein: CASSGQGGYGYTF.

The genes are TRBV28 and TRBJ2-5; possible D gene TRBD1, 6 bases. Germline CDR1 MDHEN, CDR2 SYDVKM. The V gene lost 5 bases and the J gene lost 1 base, with 14 bases spanning the gap. The CDR3 is 15 residues long. CDR3 protein: CASSRQTGFQETQYF. CDR3 DNA: TGTGCCAGCAGTAGACAGACAGGTTTCCAAGAGACCCAGTACTTC.

This clone was picked up one time. As DNA, the CDR3 is TGCGCCAGCATCGACGGGAACACCGGGGAGCTGTTTTTT. Residues: CASIDGNTGELFF. The chain recombines TRBV23-1 with TRBJ2-2; no firm D call. TRBV23-1 is filed as an ORF, its function uncertain. Trimming removed 7 bases at V and 1 base at J, with 7 bases between. This CDR3 is built from 13 residues.

V and J are TRBV5-8 and TRBJ2-1; 11 bases align to TRBD2. The CDR3 length is 17 residues. The germline V gene encodes CDR1 SGHTS and CDR2 YDEGEE. V shed 4 bases and J 3 bases; nucleotides not matched to a gene: 9. In DNA form, the CDR3 reads TGTGCCAGCAGCCCCCGAACTAGCGGGAGTCGCTACAATGAGCAGTTCTTC. This encodes CASSPRTSGSRYNEQFF.

This clone was found once. The chain uses TRBV27 and TRBJ2-3; D unresolved. Germline assignment: CDR1 MNHEY and CDR2 SMNVEV (reference sequence). Trimming cost V 3 bases and J 5 bases, with 12 bases left between them. This CDR3 is 14 amino acids long. The CDR3 loop is CASSFNQRGDTQYF. In DNA form, the CDR3 reads TGTGCCAGCAGTTTTAATCAGCGCGGAGATACGCAGTATTTT.

This chain uses TRBV1 with TRBJ2-1; the table's TRBD2 call for D was not verified on the DNA. TRBV1 is listed as a pseudogene. This CDR3 is 16 amino acids long. The CDR3 bases are TGCACCAGCAGCCAAACCGGGACTAGCACGTACAATGAGCAGTTCTTC. Protein sequence: CTSSQTGTSTYNEQFF.

This clone came up once. This clone may be a read error of a much larger clone one base away. Other DNA sequences in the sample encode the same CDR3. V and J are TRBV27 and TRBJ1-1; 8 positions match TRBD1. CDR3 length equals 15 residues. Germline lookup yields CDR1 MNHEY and CDR2 SMNVEV (reference sequence). CDR3 sequence (DNA): TGCGCCAGCAGTGAACAGGGGGGTGGTTTCGCTGAAGCTTTCTTT. This encodes CASSEQGGGFAEAFF.

V usage is TRBV18 and J usage is TRBJ2-7, with a weak D call TRBD1 (7 bases). Germline-derived CDR1 and CDR2 are KGHSH and LQKENI. The CDR3 covers 13 residues. Trimming took 1 base from V and 7 from J, leaving 11 bases between them. The CDR3 DNA follows: TGTGCCAGCTCACCACGACAGGGAGGTGAGCAGTACTTC. The encoded protein is CASSPRQGGEQYF.

This chain connects TRBV11-2 to TRBJ2-7, with D perhaps matching TRBD2 (5 bases). The CDR3 sequence is 13 residues long. Trimming cost V 5 bases and J 4 bases, with 12 bases left between them. Per the germline V gene, CDR1 is SGHAT and CDR2 is FQNNGV. The CDR3 region has the DNA TGTGCCAGCAGCCATGGACTGACGTACGAGCAGTACTTC. Translation: CASSHGLTYEQYF.

The rearrangement links TRBV4-1 to TRBJ2-3, with D perhaps assigned TRBD1 or TRBD2 (5 bases each). The CDR3 runs to 15 residues. The V gene lost 0 bases and the J gene lost 4 bases, with 11 bases spanning the gap. CDR1 is MGHRA, CDR2 YSYEKL, per germline. The CDR3, as DNA: TGCGCCAGCAGCCAAGAGGGGGATCGGGCAGATACGCAGTATTTT. Translation: CASSQEGDRADTQYF.

The V gene is TRBV9, the J gene TRBJ2-5; possibly TRBD2 for D (7 bases). Per germline, CDR1 SGDLS and CDR2 YYNGEE. CDR3 length: 15 amino acids. Trimming pared 5 bases from V and 5 bases from J, leaving 19 bases between. CDR3 nucleotides: TGTGCCAGCAGTCTCCGTAGGGGGAGGGAGGAGACCCAGTACTTC. Translating it yields CASSLRRGREETQYF.

This chain joins TRBV7-9 and TRBJ2-3; D is perhaps TRBD2 (7 bases). V was pared by 4 bases and J by 5 bases, with 16 bases between. The CDR3 runs to 15 residues. Germline V gives CDR1 SEHNR, CDR2 FQNEAQ (reference sequence). DNA of the CDR3: TGTGCCAGCAGCTCTCAAGGGGGGGTTCAAGATACGCAGTATTTT. Amino acid sequence: CASSSQGGVQDTQYF.

The chain joins TRBV6-4 to TRBJ2-7; 9 nucleotides line up with TRBD2. Per germline, CDR1 MRHNA and CDR2 SNTAGT. After removal of 0 bases from V and 2 bases from J, the junction contained 5 bases not matched to a gene. The CDR3 runs 16 residues. CDR3 bases: TGTGCCAGCAGTGACTCATGGACTAGCGCTCCCTACGAGCAGTACTTC. It codes for CASSDSWTSAPYEQYF.

This clone was seen ten or more times. The chain carries TRBV9 and TRBJ1-2; tentative D call: TRBD1 (6 bases). V lost 4 bases and J 11 bases, leaving 21 bases between the germline ends. Germline loops: CDR1 SGDLS, CDR2 YYNGEE. CDR3 length equals 14 residues. The CDR3 loop reads CASSPRDTALGYTF. CDR3 bases: TGTGCCAGCAGCCCCCGGGACACGGCTCTGGGATACACCTTC.

V usage is TRBV7-9 and J usage is TRBJ1-5; 7 positions agree with TRBD1. V lost 4 bases to trimming and J lost 6 bases; unmatched junction nucleotides: 6. Germline CDR1 and CDR2: SEHNR and FQNEAQ (reference sequence). The length of the CDR3 is 14 residues. DNA for the CDR3: TGTGCCAGCAGCTCACAGGGGTTTGGTCAGCCCCAGCATTTT. Translating it yields CASSSQGFGQPQHF. Together with reference TRBV7-9 and TRBJ1-5, the CDR3 gives the full variable domain: DTGVSQNPRHKITKRGQNVTFRCDPISEHNRLYWYRQTLGQGPEFLTYFQNEAQLEKSRLLSDRFSAERPKGSFSTLEIQRTEQGDSAMYLCASSSQGFGQPQHFGDGTRLSIL.

Only a few counts were recorded for this clone. The rearrangement links TRBV10-1 to TRBJ2-2; 9 nucleotides agree with TRBD2. There are 15 residues in the CDR3. J lost 5 bases, V lost 3 bases, and 4 bases had no gene match. Germline V gene sequence: CDR1 WNHNN, CDR2 SYGVQD (reference sequence). This chain's CDR3 is CASSDAGGRTGELFF. CDR3 bases: TGCGCCAGCAGTGACGCGGGAGGGCGTACCGGGGAGCTGTTTTTT.

The gene calls are TRBV28 and TRBJ2-6; 8 bases map to TRBD1. The CDR3 is made up of 20 amino acids. The V gene end was trimmed by 4 bases and the J gene end by 0 bases; junction bases not matched to a gene: 14. Germline assignment: CDR1 MDHEN and CDR2 SYDVKM. CDR3 bases: TGTGCCAGCAGTTCTCTCCTCCGACAGGGGATAAGCTCTGGGGCCAACGTCCTGACTTTC. Amino acids: CASSSLLRQGISSGANVLTF.

This chain uses TRBV15 with TRBJ1-1, with TRBD1 matching 9 bases. J gave up 4 bases and V 2 bases, and 8 bases lay outside the gene matches. CDR1 and CDR2 (germline): LNHNV, YYDKDF (reference sequence). This CDR3 spans 16 amino acids. In DNA form, the CDR3 reads TGTGCCACCAGCAGAAGGACACAGGGGGCGGCCACTGAAGCTTTCTTT. This gives the protein CATSRRTQGAATEAFF.

The chain couples TRBV7-7 to TRBJ2-5, with D maybe TRBD2 (5 bases). CDR1 is SSHAT, CDR2 FNYEAQ, per germline (reference sequence). The CDR3 loop spans 14 amino acids. Trimming took off 5 bases at V and 5 bases at J, with 15 bases between the two ends. This CDR3 reads CASSPSGVGETQYF. In DNA form, the CDR3 reads TGTGCCAGCAGCCCATCCGGGGTGGGGGAGACCCAGTACTTC.

This chain connects TRBV7-9 to TRBJ2-5; D ambiguous. V lost 3 bases, J lost 2 bases, and 10 bases lay in between. This CDR3 contains 14 residues. The germline V gene has CDR1 SEHNR and CDR2 FQNEAQ (reference sequence). The chain's CDR3 is CASSFPPEQETQYF. CDR3 nucleotides: TGTGCCAGCAGCTTTCCCCCTGAGCAAGAGACCCAGTACTTC.

This chain links TRBV28 with TRBJ2-1, with 7 bases identical to TRBD1. Trimming cost V 5 bases and J 4 bases; bases outside gene matches: 11. The CDR3 consists of 16 residues. CDR1 is MDHEN and CDR2 is SYDVKM in the germline V gene. The CDR3 region has the DNA TGTGCCAGCAGTCCGGCGACAGGGAAGGTTTACAATGAGCAGTTCTTC. This codes for CASSPATGKVYNEQFF.

The chain employs TRBV27 and TRBJ2-1; D might be TRBD1 or TRBD2, each matching 7 bases. The CDR3 is made up of 16 amino acids. Trimming removed 7 bases at V and 7 bases at J, with 23 bases between. Germline loops: CDR1 MNHEY, CDR2 SMNVEV (reference sequence). The CDR3 DNA reads TGTGCCAGCATTCCACGACCGACCAGGGGGGGTAATGAGCAGTTCTTC. Translated, it gives CASIPRPTRGGNEQFF.